Listed below are T cell receptor beta chains from one sample, sequenced in a study of shared clonotypes between healthy human individuals. Libraries were prepared by immunoSEQ multiplex PCR; TCRdb keeps only in-frame clonotypes and omits some of them. The sample records millions of clones, around 90% being singletons. Sequenced sample: naive CD4+ T cells sorted from blood. These TCRs come from a man in his late teens or twenties in good health. Each CDR3 is given with its conserved first and last residue. The D gene is left open where the match is weak.

D gene,V gene,J gene,CDR3 protein
TRBD2,TRBV7-9,TRBJ2-2,CASSLPRLANTGELFF
.,TRBV5-1,TRBJ2-1,CASSPQWGAYNEQFF
.,TRBV18,TRBJ2-1,CASSPRSQAGNYNEQFF
.,TRBV7-6,TRBJ2-1,CASSLEMEDVQFF
TRBD2,TRBV30,TRBJ2-1,CAWKRAGGPYNEQFF
TRBD1,TRBV7-3,TRBJ2-7,CASSTTGMAYEQYF
.,TRBV5-1,TRBJ1-3,CASSLGGQGNTIYF
.,TRBV19,TRBJ1-5,CASSRGQGTIYSNQPQHF
TRBD1,TRBV15,TRBJ2-7,CATSRDKDRGELEQYF
.,TRBV19,TRBJ2-2,CASSSRLVGTGELFF
TRBD1,TRBV7-8,TRBJ1-2,CASSLSGTGGFHGYTF
TRBD1,TRBV5-4,TRBJ2-7,CASSPGQGNTYEQYF
TRBD1,TRBV19,TRBJ1-6,CASSADRGSSPLHF
.,TRBV5-4,TRBJ1-1,CASSTRAGVNTEAFF
.,TRBV7-9,TRBJ2-7,CASSQGNRDFDEQYF
TRBD2,TRBV7-2,TRBJ2-5,CASSFRASGVGYQETQYF
.,TRBV7-2,TRBJ1-5,CASSTTTGGNQPQHF
.,TRBV6-1,TRBJ2-6,CASSATVNAGANVLTF
.,TRBV11-3,TRBJ1-1,CASSLGRGNTEAFF
TRBD2,TRBV5-4,TRBJ2-2,CASSSGLGAPNTGELFF
.,TRBV7-2,TRBJ2-3,CASSLLTDTQYF
.,TRBV18,TRBJ2-7,CASSPTAREPPYEQYF
TRBD2,TRBV29-1,TRBJ2-2,CSVLPGGPNTGELFF
.,TRBV7-9,TRBJ1-4,CASSFWGATNEKLFF
.,TRBV6-1,TRBJ1-1,CASSGQNRGNTEAFF
.,TRBV6-5,TRBJ1-2,CASRPGDDNYGYTF
TRBD1,TRBV6-5,TRBJ1-2,CASNLPGQDYGYTF
.,TRBV30,TRBJ1-3,CAWSTRSGNTIYF
.,TRBV2,TRBJ1-5,CASRGTSGGYRNQPQHF
TRBD1,TRBV18,TRBJ1-1,CASSNTGQGDTEAFF
TRBD1,TRBV5-4,TRBJ1-3,CASTPGQGRTGNTIYF
.,TRBV7-3,TRBJ2-5,CASSQGGSMGRETQYF
TRBD1,TRBV4-1,TRBJ2-2,CASRQTLGQGKSGELFF
.,TRBV5-1,TRBJ1-3,CASSLASGNTIYF
.,TRBV25-1,TRBJ1-2,CASSAQGVGGYTF
.,TRBV7-8,TRBJ1-2,CASSLNRALYPNYGYTF
.,TRBV16,TRBJ1-4,CASSQSWADGSYVF
.,TRBV5-6,TRBJ2-7,CASSLDFGSSYEQYF
.,TRBV30,TRBJ1-3,CAWSVLAGNTIYF
.,TRBV7-2,TRBJ1-1,CASSPAGANTEAFF
.,TRBV10-2,TRBJ2-1,CASSESRQASSYNEQFF
.,TRBV18,TRBJ2-5,CASSPPNAQETQYF
.,TRBV2,TRBJ1-2,CASSITLTAPGGYTF
TRBD1,TRBV9,TRBJ1-3,CASSVTGGANGNTIYF
.,TRBV5-1,TRBJ2-1,CASSLGGLALVSLHEQFF
.,TRBV7-9,TRBJ2-7,CASSLAQARNEQYF
TRBD1,TRBV19,TRBJ1-1,CASSIGTGGFEAFF
TRBD1,TRBV27,TRBJ2-2,CAVARFVTGVTGELFF
.,TRBV6-6,TRBJ2-7,CASTSNSYEQYF
.,TRBV7-2,TRBJ1-6,CASSLKELNSPLHF
.,TRBV5-6,TRBJ1-1,CASSPSLDRPYTEAFF
TRBD2,TRBV2,TRBJ2-7,CASTLMVLAGGLSYEQYF
.,TRBV15,TRBJ2-5,CATSGDIQETQYF